Given below is one T cell receptor (beta chain) in context. The data are from a study of CD8 T cells in Susac syndrome. When the RNA was reverse transcribed, random hexamers were used with an input of about 0.5 to 1 ug. Amplification of TCR beta CDR3 across 54 Vbeta and 13 Jbeta was performed with immunoSEQ multiplex PCR. TCRdb processed the immunoSEQ multiplex PCR reads anew with MiXCR; each CDR3 protein has one entry. The sample contains 200,000 to 300,000 distinct CDR3 sequences, just under 95% of which appear only once. The CDR3 is made up of 16 amino acids. V shed 0 bases, J shed 4 bases, and the junction held 9 bases outside the gene matches. In germline, CDR1 is DFQATT, CDR2 SNEGSKA (reference sequence). FACS was used to enrich TEMRA cells, whereas the CD8+ and CD4+ T cells were obtained by negative isolation.

The specimen was CD4+ T cells from PBMCs. The chain combines TRBV20-1 with TRBJ2-1, with 7 bases aligning to TRBD2. The TCR was taken from a human donor with multiple sclerosis. Written as DNA, the CDR3 is TGCAGTGCTAGAGATCCGTCGAGCGGGGCTTACAATGAGCAGTTCTTC. Amino acid sequence: CSARDPSSGAYNEQFF.